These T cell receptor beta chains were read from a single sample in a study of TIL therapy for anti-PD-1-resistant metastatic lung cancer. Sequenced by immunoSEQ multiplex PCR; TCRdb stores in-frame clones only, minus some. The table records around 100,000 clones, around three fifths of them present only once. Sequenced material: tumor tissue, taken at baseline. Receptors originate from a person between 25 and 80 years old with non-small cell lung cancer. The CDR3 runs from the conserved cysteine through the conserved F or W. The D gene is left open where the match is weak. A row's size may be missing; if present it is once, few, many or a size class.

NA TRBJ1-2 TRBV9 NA TGTGCCAGCAGCGTAGGTGTTGGGGCCAACTATGGCTACACCTTC CASSVGVGANYGYTF
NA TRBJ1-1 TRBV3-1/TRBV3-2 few TGTGCCAGCCGGGAGGGGTGGGCTGAGGGCACTGAAGCTTTCTTT CASREGWAEGTEAFF
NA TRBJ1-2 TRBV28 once TGTGCCAGCAGTTTAGGTGCCGGGACAACCTCCTATGGCTACACCTTC CASSLGAGTTSYGYTF
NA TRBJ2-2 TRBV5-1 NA TGCGCCAGCAGCTTCGGGACCAACACCGGGGAGCTGTTTTTT CASSFGTNTGELFF
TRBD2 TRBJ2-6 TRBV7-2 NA TGTGCCAGCAGCTTAGCCTTTAGCGGGAATGGGGCCAACGTCCTGACTTTC CASSLAFSGNGANVLTF
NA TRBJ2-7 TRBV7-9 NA TGTGCCAGCAGCAAAGCCGGGAAACAGGGCTACGAGCAGTACTTC CASSKAGKQGYEQYF
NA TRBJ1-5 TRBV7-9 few TGTGCCAGCAGCTTAGCATCTGGGAATCAGCCCCAGCATTTT CASSLASGNQPQHF
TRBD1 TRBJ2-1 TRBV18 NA TGTGCCAGCTCACCACTGGGACAGGGGGCTCGAAATGAGCAGTTCTTC CASSPLGQGARNEQFF
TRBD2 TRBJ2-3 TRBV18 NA TGTGCCAGCTCCCCCCGCCCCAGCGGGGGGACCTCCACAGATACGCAGTATTTT CASSPRPSGGTSTDTQYF
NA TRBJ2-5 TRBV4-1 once TGCGCCAGCAGCCAAGAACTTGCGGGTCCCCGTCACGGCCAGTACTTC CASSQELAGPRHGQYF
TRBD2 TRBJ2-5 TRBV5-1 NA TGCGCCAGCAGCGGTCTAGCGGGTAAAGAGACCCAGTACTTC CASSGLAGKETQYF
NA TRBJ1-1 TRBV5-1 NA TGCGCCAGCAGCTTGGCCGGCAGGGGAGGCACTGAAGCTTTCTTT CASSLAGRGGTEAFF
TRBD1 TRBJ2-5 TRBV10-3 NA TGTGCCATCAGGGCCAGGGGGCTGGAGACCCAGTACTTC CAIRARGLETQYF
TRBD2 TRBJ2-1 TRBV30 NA TGTGCCTTAGGGACTAGCGGGAATTTGGGTGAGCAGTTCTTC CALGTSGNLGEQFF
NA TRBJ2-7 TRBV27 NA TGTGCCAGCAGTTTTTCATATGGGGTAAGGGCCTACGAGCAGTACTTC CASSFSYGVRAYEQYF
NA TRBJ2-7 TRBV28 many TGTGCCAGCAGTTGGGAGTACGAGCAGTACTTC CASSWEYEQYF
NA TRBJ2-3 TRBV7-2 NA TGTGCCAGCAGCTTTGAGGGAGGACGGAACACAGATACGCAGTATTTT CASSFEGGRNTDTQYF
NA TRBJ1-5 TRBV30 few TGTGCCTGGAGTGGAGGAGATCAGCCCCAGCATTTT CAWSGGDQPQHF
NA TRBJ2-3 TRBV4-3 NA TGCGCCAGCAGCCAAGATTCGGGCACAGATACGCAGTATTTT CASSQDSGTDTQYF
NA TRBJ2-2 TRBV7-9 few TGTGCCAGCAGCTTCGTGGATCGGGCCGGGGAGCTGTTTTTT CASSFVDRAGELFF
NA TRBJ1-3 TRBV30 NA TGTGCCTGGATATTAGATTCTGGAAACACCATATATTTT CAWILDSGNTIYF
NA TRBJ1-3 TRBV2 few TGTGCCAGCAGTGGCGGACGAGGCAACTCTGGAAACACCATATATTTT CASSGGRGNSGNTIYF
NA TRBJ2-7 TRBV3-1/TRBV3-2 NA TGTGCCAGCAGCCAAGTAGGAGTCGCCGCCTCCTACGAGCAGTACTTC CASSQVGVAASYEQYF
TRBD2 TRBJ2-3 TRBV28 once TGTGCCGGAAGGGGGACTAGCAAGGCAGATACGCAGTATTTT CAGRGTSKADTQYF
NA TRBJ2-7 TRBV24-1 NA TGTGCCACCAGTGACTTAGGGAGCTACGAGCAGTACTTC CATSDLGSYEQYF
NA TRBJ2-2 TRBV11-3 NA TGTGCCAGCAGCTCGAACACCGGGGAGCTGTTTTTT CASSSNTGELFF
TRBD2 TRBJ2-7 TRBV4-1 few TGCGCCAGCAGCCAAGTTCTAGCGGGAGGTGAGCAGTACTTC CASSQVLAGGEQYF
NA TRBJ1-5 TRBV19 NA TGTGCCAGTAGTCAGGATTATAGCAATCAGCCCCAGCATTTT CASSQDYSNQPQHF
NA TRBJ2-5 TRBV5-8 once TGTGCCCAAGCCTATCAGCGGTCAGAGACCCAGTACTTC CAQAYQRSETQYF
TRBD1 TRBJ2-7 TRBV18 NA TGTGCCAGCTCACCACTGGGACAGGGGGCAGACGAGCAGTACTTC CASSPLGQGADEQYF
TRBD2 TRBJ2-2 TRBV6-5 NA TGTGCCAGCAGCGAGAGACTGGGAGGGACCGGGGAGCTGTTTTTT CASSERLGGTGELFF
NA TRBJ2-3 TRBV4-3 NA TGCGCCAGCAGCAGCCAAGGACCTTTAGAAGGGGGCACAGATACGCAGTATTTT CASSSQGPLEGGTDTQYF
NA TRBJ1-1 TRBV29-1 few TGCAGCGTGGGACGGATGAACACTGAAGCTTTCTTT CSVGRMNTEAFF